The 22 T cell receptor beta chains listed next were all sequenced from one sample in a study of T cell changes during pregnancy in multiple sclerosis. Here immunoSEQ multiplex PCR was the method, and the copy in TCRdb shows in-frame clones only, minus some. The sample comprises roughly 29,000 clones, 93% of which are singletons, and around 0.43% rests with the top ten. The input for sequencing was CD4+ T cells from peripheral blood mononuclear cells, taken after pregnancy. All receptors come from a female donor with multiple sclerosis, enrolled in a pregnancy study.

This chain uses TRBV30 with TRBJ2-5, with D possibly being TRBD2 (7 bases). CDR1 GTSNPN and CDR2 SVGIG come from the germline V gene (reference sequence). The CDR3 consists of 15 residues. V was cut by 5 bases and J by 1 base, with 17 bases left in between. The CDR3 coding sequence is TGTGCCTGGGGTTTAGGGGGGGGCTTCCAAGAGACCCAGTACTTC. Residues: CAWGLGGGFQETQYF. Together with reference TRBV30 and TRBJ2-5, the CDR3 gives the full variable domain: SQTIHQWPATLVQPVGSPLSLECTVEGTSNPNLYWYRQAAGRGLQLLFYSVGIGQISSEVPQNLSASRPQDRQFILSSKKLLLSDSGFYLCAWGLGGGFQETQYFGPGTRLLVL.

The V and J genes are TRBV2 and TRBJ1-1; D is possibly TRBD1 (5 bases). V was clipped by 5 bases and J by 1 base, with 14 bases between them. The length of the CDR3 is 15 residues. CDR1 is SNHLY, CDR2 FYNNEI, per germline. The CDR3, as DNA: TGTGCCAGCAGTTACCCGCGGACACAGAACACTGAAGCTTTCTTT. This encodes CASSYPRTQNTEAFF.

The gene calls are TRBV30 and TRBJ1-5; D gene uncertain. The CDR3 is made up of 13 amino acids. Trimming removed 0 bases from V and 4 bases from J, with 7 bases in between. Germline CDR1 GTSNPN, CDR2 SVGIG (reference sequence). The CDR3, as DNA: TGTGCCTGGAGTGTACTAGGAAATCAGCCCCAGCATTTT. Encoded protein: CAWSVLGNQPQHF.

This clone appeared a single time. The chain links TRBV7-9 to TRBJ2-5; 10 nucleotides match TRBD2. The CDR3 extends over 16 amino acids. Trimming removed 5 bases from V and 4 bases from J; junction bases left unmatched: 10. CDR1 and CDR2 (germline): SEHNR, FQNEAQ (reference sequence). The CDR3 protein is CASSRPGTSEGETQYF. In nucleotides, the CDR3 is TGTGCCAGCAGCCGTCCCGGGACTAGCGAGGGAGAGACCCAGTACTTC.

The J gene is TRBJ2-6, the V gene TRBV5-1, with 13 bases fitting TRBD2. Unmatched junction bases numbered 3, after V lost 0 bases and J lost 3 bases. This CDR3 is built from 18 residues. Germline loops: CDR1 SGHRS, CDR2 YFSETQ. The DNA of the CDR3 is TGCGCCAGCAGCTTGGGGACTAGCGGGAGAGGTGGGGCCAACGTCCTGACTTTC. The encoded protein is CASSLGTSGRGGANVLTF.

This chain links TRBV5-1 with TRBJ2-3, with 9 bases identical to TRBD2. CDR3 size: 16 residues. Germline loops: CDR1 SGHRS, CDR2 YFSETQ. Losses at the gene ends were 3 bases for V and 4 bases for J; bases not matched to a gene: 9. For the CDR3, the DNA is TGCGCCAGCAGCTCCCTGGCGGGAGGGCAACCAGATACGCAGTATTTT. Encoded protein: CASSSLAGGQPDTQYF.

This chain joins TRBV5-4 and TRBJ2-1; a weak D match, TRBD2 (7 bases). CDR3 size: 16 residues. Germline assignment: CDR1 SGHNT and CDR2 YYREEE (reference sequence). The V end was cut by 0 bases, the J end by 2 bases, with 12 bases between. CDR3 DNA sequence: TGTGCCAGCAGCTTGGGGGGGGGCAACACCTACAATGAGCAGTTCTTC. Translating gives CASSLGGGNTYNEQFF. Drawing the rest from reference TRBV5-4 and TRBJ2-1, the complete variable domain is ETGVTQSPTHLIKTRGQQVTLRCSSQSGHNTVSWYQQALGQGPQFIFQYYREEENGRGNFPPRFSGLQFPNYSSELNVNALELDDSALYLCASSLGGGNTYNEQFFGPGTRLTVL.

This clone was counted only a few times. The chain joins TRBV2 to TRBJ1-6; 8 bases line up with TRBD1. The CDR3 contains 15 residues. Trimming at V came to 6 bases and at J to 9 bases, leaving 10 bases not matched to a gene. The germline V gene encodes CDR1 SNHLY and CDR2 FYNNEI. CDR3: CASRTGTGGGSPLHF. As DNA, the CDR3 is TGTGCCAGCAGAACGGGGACAGGAGGGGGTTCACCCCTCCACTTT.

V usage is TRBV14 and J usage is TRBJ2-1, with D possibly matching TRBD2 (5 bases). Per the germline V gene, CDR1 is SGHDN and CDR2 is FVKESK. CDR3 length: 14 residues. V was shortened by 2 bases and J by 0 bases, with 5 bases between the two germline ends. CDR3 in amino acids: CASSQRDSYNEQFF. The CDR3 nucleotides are TGTGCCAGCAGCCAACGGGACTCCTACAATGAGCAGTTCTTC. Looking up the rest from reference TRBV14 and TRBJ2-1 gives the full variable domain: EAGVTQFPSHSVIEKGQTVTLRCDPISGHDNLYWYRRVMGKEIKFLLHFVKESKQDESGMPNNRFLAERTGGTYSTLKVQPAELEDSGVYFCASSQRDSYNEQFFGPGTRLTVL.

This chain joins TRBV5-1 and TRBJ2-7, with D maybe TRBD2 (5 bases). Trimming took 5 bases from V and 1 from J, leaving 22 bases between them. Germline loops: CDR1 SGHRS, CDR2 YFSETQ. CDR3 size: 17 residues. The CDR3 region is CASSTPGRGEWSYEQYF. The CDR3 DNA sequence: TGCGCCAGCAGTACCCCCGGACGGGGAGAATGGTCCTACGAGCAGTACTTC. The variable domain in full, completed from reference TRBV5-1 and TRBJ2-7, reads KAGVTQTPRYLIKTRGQQVTLSCSPISGHRSVSWYQQTPGQGLQFLFEYFSETQRNKGNFPGRFSGRQFSNSRSEMNVSTLELGDSALYLCASSTPGRGEWSYEQYFGPGTRLTVT.

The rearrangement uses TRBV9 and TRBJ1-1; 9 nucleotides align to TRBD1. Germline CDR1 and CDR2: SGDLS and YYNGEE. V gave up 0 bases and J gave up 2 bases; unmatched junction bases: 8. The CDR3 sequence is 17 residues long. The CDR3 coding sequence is TGTGCCAGCAGCGTAGGAGGGACAGGGCTCCTTAACACTGAAGCTTTCTTT. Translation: CASSVGGTGLLNTEAFF. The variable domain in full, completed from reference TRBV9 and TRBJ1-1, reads DSGVTQTPKHLITATGQRVTLRCSPRSGDLSVYWYQQSLDQGLQFLIQYYNGEERAKGNILERFSAQQFPDLHSELNLSSLELGDSALYFCASSVGGTGLLNTEAFFGQGTRLTVV.

This CDR3 is CASGTGGGTEAFF. The CDR3 region has the DNA TGTGCCTCAGGGACAGGGGGCGGCACTGAAGCTTTCTTT. This chain uses TRBV6-4 with TRBJ1-1; 12 nucleotides align to TRBD1. The CDR3 extends over 13 amino acids. In germline, CDR1 is MRHNA, CDR2 SNTAGT. The V and J ends lost 11 bases and 4 bases, in that order; junction bases with no gene match: 5.

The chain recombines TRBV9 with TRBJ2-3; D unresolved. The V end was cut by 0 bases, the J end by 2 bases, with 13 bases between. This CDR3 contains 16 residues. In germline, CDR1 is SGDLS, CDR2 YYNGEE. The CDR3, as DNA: TGTGCCAGCAGCGTAGGTATAATCCTCCCCACAGATACGCAGTATTTT. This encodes CASSVGIILPTDTQYF.

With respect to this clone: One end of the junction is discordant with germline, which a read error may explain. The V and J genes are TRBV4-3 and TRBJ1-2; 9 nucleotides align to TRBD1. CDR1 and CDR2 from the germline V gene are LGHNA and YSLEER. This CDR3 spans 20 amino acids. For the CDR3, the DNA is TGCACCAGCAGCCCGAAAGCAAGACGAGCCGGGACAGGGAGTAACTATGGCTACACCTTC. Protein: CTSSPKARRAGTGSNYGYTF.

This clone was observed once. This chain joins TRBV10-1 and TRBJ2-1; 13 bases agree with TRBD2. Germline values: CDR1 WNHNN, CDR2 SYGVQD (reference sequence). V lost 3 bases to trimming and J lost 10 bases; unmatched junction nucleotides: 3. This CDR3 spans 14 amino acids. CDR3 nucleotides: TGCGCCAGCAGTGACGGACTAGCGGGAGTCGAGCAGTTCTTC. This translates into CASSDGLAGVEQFF.

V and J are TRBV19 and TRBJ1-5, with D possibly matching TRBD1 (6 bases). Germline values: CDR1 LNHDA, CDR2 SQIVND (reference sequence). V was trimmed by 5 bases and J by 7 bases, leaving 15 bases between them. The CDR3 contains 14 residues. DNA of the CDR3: TGTGCCAGTAGTGACGGGGGGCCGTGGCAGCCCCAGCATTTT. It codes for CASSDGGPWQPQHF.

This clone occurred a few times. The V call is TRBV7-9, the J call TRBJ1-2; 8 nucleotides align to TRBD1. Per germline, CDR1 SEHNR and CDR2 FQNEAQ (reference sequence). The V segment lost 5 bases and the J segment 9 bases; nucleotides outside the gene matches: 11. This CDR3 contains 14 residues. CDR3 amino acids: CASSRTGPRGRYTF. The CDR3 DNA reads TGTGCCAGCAGCCGGACAGGGCCTCGCGGGCGCTACACCTTC. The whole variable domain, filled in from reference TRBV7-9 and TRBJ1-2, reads DTGVSQNPRHKITKRGQNVTFRCDPISEHNRLYWYRQTLGQGPEFLTYFQNEAQLEKSRLLSDRFSAERPKGSFSTLEIQRTEQGDSAMYLCASSRTGPRGRYTFGSGTRLTVV.

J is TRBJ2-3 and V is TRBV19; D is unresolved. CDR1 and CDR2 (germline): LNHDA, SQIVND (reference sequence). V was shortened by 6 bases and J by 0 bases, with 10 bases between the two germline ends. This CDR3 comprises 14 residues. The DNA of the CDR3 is TGTGCCAGTAGGGCTAGAACTAGCACAGATACGCAGTATTTT. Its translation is CASRARTSTDTQYF.

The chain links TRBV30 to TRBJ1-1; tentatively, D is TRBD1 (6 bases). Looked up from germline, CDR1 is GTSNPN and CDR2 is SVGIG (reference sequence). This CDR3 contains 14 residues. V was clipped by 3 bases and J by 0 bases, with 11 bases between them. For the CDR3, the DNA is TGTGCCTGGAGCAGCACAGGGATGAACACTGAAGCTTTCTTT. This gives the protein CAWSSTGMNTEAFF.

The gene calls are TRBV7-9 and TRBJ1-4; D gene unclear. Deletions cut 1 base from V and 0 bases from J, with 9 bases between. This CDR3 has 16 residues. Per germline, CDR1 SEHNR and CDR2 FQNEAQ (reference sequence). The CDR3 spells CASSLVFAATNEKLFF. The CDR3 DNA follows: TGTGCCAGCAGCTTAGTGTTTGCAGCAACTAATGAAAAACTGTTTTTT. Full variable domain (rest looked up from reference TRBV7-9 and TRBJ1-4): DTGVSQNPRHKITKRGQNVTFRCDPISEHNRLYWYRQTLGQGPEFLTYFQNEAQLEKSRLLSDRFSAERPKGSFSTLEIQRTEQGDSAMYLCASSLVFAATNEKLFFGSGTQLSVL.

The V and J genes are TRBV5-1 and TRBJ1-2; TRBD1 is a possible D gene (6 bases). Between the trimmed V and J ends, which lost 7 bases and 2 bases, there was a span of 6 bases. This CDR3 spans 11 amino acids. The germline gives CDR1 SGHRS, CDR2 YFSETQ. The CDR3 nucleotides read TGCGCCAGCGGACAGAACTATGGCTACACCTTC. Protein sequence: CASGQNYGYTF.

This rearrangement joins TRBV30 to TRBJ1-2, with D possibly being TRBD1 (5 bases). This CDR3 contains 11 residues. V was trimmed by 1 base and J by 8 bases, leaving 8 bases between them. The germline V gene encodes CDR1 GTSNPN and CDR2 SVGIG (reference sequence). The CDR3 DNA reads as TGTGCCTGGAGTGGGCAGGGAGGCTACACCTTC. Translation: CAWSGQGGYTF.